Below, 19 T cell receptor beta chains from the same sample are listed, as sequenced in a study of T cells after yellow fever vaccination. One entry per CDR3 protein, called by TCRdb with MiXCR from the 5' RACE reads. The repertoire holds 250,000 to 300,000 distinct CDR3 sequences, about 5.2% seen once, with 2.5% to 4% in the top ten. The sequencing used CD4+ T cells sorted from PBMCs, collected on the day of the yellow fever booster vaccination. The receptor source for this set is a man aged 18 to 30 who received the YFV17D yellow fever vaccine.

The chain uses TRBV6-2 or TRBV6-3 and TRBJ2-1, with 8 positions matching TRBD2. CDR1 MNHEY and CDR2 SVGEGT come from the germline V gene. This CDR3 contains 16 residues. Trimming cost V 5 bases and J 2 bases; bases outside gene matches: 8. The CDR3 region is CASSRLTGGPYNEQFF. DNA of the CDR3: TGTGCCAGCAGTCGACTGACGGGGGGGCCCTACAATGAGCAGTTCTTC.

This clonotype was observed a few times. V usage is TRBV10-3 and J usage is TRBJ1-5, with D maybe TRBD1 (5 bases). Germline CDR1 is ENHRY and CDR2 is SYGVKD. The CDR3 is made up of 14 amino acids. Trimming shortened V by 2 bases and J by 5 bases, and 10 bases separated the two germline ends. This CDR3 is CAISEVRGYQPQHF. The CDR3 region has the DNA TGTGCCATCAGTGAGGTTCGGGGGTATCAGCCCCAGCATTTT.

This clonotype was seen ten or more times. The chain combines TRBV10-2 with TRBJ2-3; no firm D call. The V gene lost 7 bases and the J gene lost 4 bases, with 12 bases spanning the gap. Germline assignment: CDR1 WSHSY and CDR2 SAAADI. CDR3 length: 13 amino acids. CDR3 loop: CASTRMRPDTQYF. DNA for the CDR3: TGCGCCAGCACTAGGATGCGACCAGATACGCAGTATTTT.

This clonotype occurred many times. This chain links TRBV3-1 with TRBJ1-6; TRBD1 matches at 9 bases. The V segment lost 1 base and the J segment 10 bases; nucleotides outside the gene matches: 2. Germline V gives CDR1 LGHDT, CDR2 YNNKEL (reference sequence). The CDR3 spans 14 residues. DNA for the CDR3: TGTGCCAGCAGCCAAGGACAGGGGGACTCACCCCTCCACTTT. This encodes CASSQGQGDSPLHF.

The rearrangement uses TRBV7-8 and TRBJ2-3, with 12 bases identical to TRBD2. The CDR3 is 15 amino acids. In germline, CDR1 is SGHVS, CDR2 FQNEAQ. The junction had 3 bases not matched to a gene; V was cut back by 6 bases and J by 2 bases. The CDR3, as DNA: TGTGCCAGCAGACTAGCGGGGGGTCTCACAGATACGCAGTATTTT. Residues: CASRLAGGLTDTQYF.

This clonotype has only a few counts. This rearrangement joins TRBV29-1 to TRBJ1-2; 7 bases agree with TRBD1. The CDR3 is made up of 13 amino acids. Germline CDR1 SQVTM, CDR2 ANQGSEA. Trimming took 4 bases from V and 4 from J; bases not matched to a gene: 6. This chain's CDR3 is CSVVNWDSYGYTF. The CDR3, as DNA: TGCAGCGTTGTAAACTGGGACAGCTATGGCTACACCTTC.

This clonotype occurred many times. The chain has TRBV12-3 or TRBV12-4 and TRBJ1-4; no reliable D call. This CDR3 has 15 amino acids. V was shortened by 5 bases and J by 2 bases, with 12 bases between the two germline ends. The CDR3 DNA reads as TGTGCCAGCAGTCACTACACCCGTACTAATGAAAAACTGTTTTTT. Protein: CASSHYTRTNEKLFF.

This chain uses TRBV12-3 or TRBV12-4 with TRBJ1-1; a weak D match, TRBD1 (6 bases). The CDR3 covers 14 residues. V lost 2 bases to trimming and J lost 5 bases, with 12 bases between them. The CDR3 DNA reads TGTGCCAGCAGTTTACGAGGGGGGGAGACTGAAGCTTTCTTT. Protein sequence: CASSLRGGETEAFF.

This clonotype was observed a handful of times. This chain links TRBV20-1 with TRBJ2-5, with unresolved D. The CDR3 sequence is 14 residues long. CDR1 and CDR2 from the germline V gene are DFQATT and SNEGSKA (reference sequence). Trimming removed 0 bases at V and 4 bases at J, with 12 bases between. The CDR3 DNA follows: TGCAGTGCTAGAGATCGCACCATCCCAGAGACCCAGTACTTC. Protein product: CSARDRTIPETQYF.

This sequence joins TRBV11-1 and TRBJ2-1; D perhaps matches TRBD1 (6 bases). Trimming removed 2 bases from V and 7 bases from J, with 15 bases in between. From germline, CDR1 is SGHAT and CDR2 FQDESV (reference sequence). This CDR3 comprises 15 residues. CDR3 in DNA: TGTGCCAGCAGCTTACCCCACAGGGTCAAGAATGAGCAGTTCTTC. Amino acid sequence: CASSLPHRVKNEQFF. Complete variable domain (other parts from reference TRBV11-1 and TRBJ2-1): EAEVAQSPRYKITEKSQAVAFWCDPISGHATLYWYRQILGQGPELLVQFQDESVVDDSQLPKDRFSAERLKGVDSTLKIQPAELGDSAMYLCASSLPHRVKNEQFFGPGTRLTVL.

This clonotype was counted a few times. The rearrangement links TRBV6-1 to TRBJ1-5; D is uncertain. V was trimmed by 8 bases and J by 7 bases, leaving 12 bases between them. Germline lookup yields CDR1 MNHNS and CDR2 SASEGT. The CDR3 spans 12 residues. The CDR3 is CASHAVGQPQHF. DNA for the CDR3: TGTGCCAGCCACGCGGTTGGCCAGCCCCAGCATTTT.

The chain is built from TRBV6-1 and TRBJ2-1; D perhaps matches TRBD1 (6 bases). CDR1 MNHNS and CDR2 SASEGT come from the germline V gene. This CDR3 region has 17 residues. With 6 bases removed from V and 0 bases from J, the gap between germline ends came to 18 bases. The CDR3 here is CASRPTGTGISYNEQFF. The CDR3 DNA reads as TGTGCCAGCAGACCAACAGGGACGGGGATCTCCTACAATGAGCAGTTCTTC.

This clonotype was seen many times. The genes are TRBV5-1 and TRBJ2-3; the match to TRBD1 covers 8 bases. This CDR3 has 13 residues. J gave up 8 bases and V 7 bases, and 9 bases lay outside the gene matches. CDR1 SGHRS and CDR2 YFSETQ come from the germline V gene. The CDR3 protein is CASGPGQEVTQYF. DNA of the CDR3: TGCGCCAGCGGGCCGGGACAGGAGGTTACGCAGTATTTT.

The chain carries TRBV4-3 and TRBJ1-5; D is uncertain. Germline CDR1 reads LGHNA; CDR2 reads YSLEER. The CDR3 extends over 13 amino acids. With 0 bases removed from V and 4 bases from J, the gap between germline ends came to 4 bases. CDR3 in amino acids: CASSQDLNQPQHF. Here the CDR3 DNA reads TGCGCCAGCAGCCAAGATTTAAATCAGCCCCAGCATTTT.

The V gene is TRBV29-1, the J gene TRBJ1-2, with 7 positions matching TRBD1. CDR1 and CDR2 (germline): SQVTM, ANQGSEA. The V gene end was trimmed by 5 bases and the J gene end by 0 bases; junction bases not matched to a gene: 3. This CDR3 is built from 13 residues. The DNA of the CDR3 is TGCAGCGTTTCGACAGGGTCTAACTATGGCTACACCTTC. Its translation: CSVSTGSNYGYTF.

In this sample, this clonotype turned up a few times. The chain employs TRBV10-3 and TRBJ2-7, with 8 bases matching TRBD1. The CDR3 extends over 15 amino acids. The trim removed 5 bases at V and 2 bases at J, leaving 8 bases unmatched. Looked up from germline, CDR1 is ENHRY and CDR2 is SYGVKD. CDR3 sequence reads: CAISSGQGTPYEQYF. CDR3 in DNA: TGTGCCATCAGTTCAGGACAGGGAACCCCCTACGAGCAGTACTTC.

A few counts support this clonotype. The chain has TRBV7-2 and TRBJ2-5, with D possibly TRBD2 on 6 matching bases. The length of the CDR3 is 13 residues. Germline values: CDR1 SGHTA, CDR2 FQGNSA. Trimming removed 1 base at V and 9 bases at J, with 12 bases between. The chain's CDR3 is CASSLGPPGAQYF. CDR3 DNA sequence: TGTGCCAGCAGCTTAGGCCCCCCGGGAGCCCAGTACTTC.

In this sample, this clonotype turned up a few times. The chain links TRBV4-3 to TRBJ2-5; D uncertain. The CDR3 is 12 residues long. Deletions cut 7 bases from V and 4 bases from J, with 10 bases between. Germline values: CDR1 LGHNA, CDR2 YSLEER. The CDR3 nucleotides are TGCGCCAGCACCGAAACCGTAGAGACCCAGTACTTC. Protein sequence: CASTETVETQYF.

V gene TRBV20-1 combines with J gene TRBJ1-1; no firm D call. Trimming removed 8 bases at V and 1 base at J, with 11 bases between. Germline lookup yields CDR1 DFQATT and CDR2 SNEGSKA (reference sequence). The CDR3 runs to 12 residues. CDR3 in amino acids: CSLLTPNTEAFF. CDR3 DNA: TGCAGTCTTTTAACACCGAACACTGAAGCTTTCTTT.